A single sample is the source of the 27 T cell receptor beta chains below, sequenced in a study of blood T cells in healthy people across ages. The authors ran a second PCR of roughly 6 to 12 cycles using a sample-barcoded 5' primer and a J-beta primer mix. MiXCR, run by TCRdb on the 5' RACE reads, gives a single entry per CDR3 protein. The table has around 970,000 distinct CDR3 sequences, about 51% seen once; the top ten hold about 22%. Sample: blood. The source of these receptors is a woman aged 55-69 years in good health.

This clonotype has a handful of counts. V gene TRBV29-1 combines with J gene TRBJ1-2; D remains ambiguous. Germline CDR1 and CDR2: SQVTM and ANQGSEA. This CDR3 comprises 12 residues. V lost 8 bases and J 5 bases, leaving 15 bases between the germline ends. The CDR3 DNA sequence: TGCAGCACGTTCCTTTCCCGTTATGGCTACACCTTC. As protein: CSTFLSRYGYTF.

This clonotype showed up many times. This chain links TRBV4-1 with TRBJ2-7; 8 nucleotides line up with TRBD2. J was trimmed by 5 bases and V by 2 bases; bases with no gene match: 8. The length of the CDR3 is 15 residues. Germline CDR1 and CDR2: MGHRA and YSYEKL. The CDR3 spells CASSQPGTRKHEQYF. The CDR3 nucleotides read TGCGCCAGCAGCCAACCTGGGACTAGGAAGCACGAGCAGTACTTC.

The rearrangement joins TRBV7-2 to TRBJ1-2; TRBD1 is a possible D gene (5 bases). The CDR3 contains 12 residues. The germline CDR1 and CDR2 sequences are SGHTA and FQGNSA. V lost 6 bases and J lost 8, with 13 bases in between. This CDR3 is CASSRPAGGYTF. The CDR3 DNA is TGTGCCAGCAGTAGACCCGCAGGGGGCTACACCTTC.

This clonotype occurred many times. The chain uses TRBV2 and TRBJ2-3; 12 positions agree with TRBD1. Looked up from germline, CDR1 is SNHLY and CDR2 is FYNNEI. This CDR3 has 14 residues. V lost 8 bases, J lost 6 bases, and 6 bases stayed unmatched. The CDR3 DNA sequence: TGTGCCAGCCTGGGACAGGGGGCGCCGGATACGCAGTATTTT. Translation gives CASLGQGAPDTQYF.

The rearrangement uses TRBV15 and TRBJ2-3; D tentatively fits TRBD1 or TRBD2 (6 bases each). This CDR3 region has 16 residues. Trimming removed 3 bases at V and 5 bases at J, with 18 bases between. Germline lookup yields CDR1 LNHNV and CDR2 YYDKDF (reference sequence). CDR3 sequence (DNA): TGTGCCACCAGCAGCCCCCCCAAGGGGGGAATAGATACGCAGTATTTT. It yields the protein CATSSPPKGGIDTQYF.

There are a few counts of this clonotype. This CDR3 reads CASSFGTGDEKLFF. CDR3 in DNA: TGTGCCAGCAGCTTCGGGACAGGGGACGAAAAACTGTTTTTT. The J gene is TRBJ1-4, the V gene TRBV7-2; TRBD1 agrees at 10 bases. With V trimmed by 3 bases and J by 8 bases, 3 bases remained unmatched. Looked up from germline, CDR1 is SGHTA and CDR2 is FQGNSA. This CDR3 has 14 residues.

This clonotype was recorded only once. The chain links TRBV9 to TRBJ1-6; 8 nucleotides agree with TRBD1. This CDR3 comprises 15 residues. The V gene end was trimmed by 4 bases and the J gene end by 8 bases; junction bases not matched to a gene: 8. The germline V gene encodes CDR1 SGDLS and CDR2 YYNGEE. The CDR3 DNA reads TGTGCCAGCAGCCCCGGACAGGGTGGGGATTCACCCCTCCACTTT. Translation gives CASSPGQGGDSPLHF.

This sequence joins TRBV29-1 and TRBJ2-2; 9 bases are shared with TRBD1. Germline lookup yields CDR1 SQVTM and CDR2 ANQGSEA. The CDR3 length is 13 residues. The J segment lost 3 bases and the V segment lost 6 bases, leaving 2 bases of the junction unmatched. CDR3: CSVGQGHTGELFF. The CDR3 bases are TGCAGCGTCGGACAGGGGCACACCGGGGAGCTGTTTTTT.

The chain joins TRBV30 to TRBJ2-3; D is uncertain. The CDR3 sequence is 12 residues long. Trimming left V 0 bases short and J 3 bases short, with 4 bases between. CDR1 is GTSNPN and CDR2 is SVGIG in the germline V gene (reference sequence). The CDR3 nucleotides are TGTGCCTGGAGTGTACTTACAGATACGCAGTATTTT. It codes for CAWSVLTDTQYF.

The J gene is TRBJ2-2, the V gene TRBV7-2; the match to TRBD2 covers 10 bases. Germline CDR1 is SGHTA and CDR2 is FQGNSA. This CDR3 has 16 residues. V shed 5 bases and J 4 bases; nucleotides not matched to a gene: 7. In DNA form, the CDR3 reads TGTGCCAGCAGCCCCTTAGCGGGAGGAAGCACCGGGGAGCTGTTTTTT. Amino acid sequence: CASSPLAGGSTGELFF.

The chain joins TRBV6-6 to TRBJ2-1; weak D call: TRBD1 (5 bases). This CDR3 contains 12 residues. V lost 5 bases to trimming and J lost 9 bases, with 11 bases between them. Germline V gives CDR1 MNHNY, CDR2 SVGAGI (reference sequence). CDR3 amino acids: CASSNPTGEQFF. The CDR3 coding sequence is TGTGCCAGCAGTAACCCCACAGGTGAGCAGTTCTTC.

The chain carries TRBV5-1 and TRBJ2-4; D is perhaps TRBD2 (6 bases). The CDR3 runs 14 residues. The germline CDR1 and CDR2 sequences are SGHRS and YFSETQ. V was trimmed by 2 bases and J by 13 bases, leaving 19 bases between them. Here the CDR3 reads CASSFVMGSREQYF. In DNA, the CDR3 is TGCGCCAGCAGCTTTGTGATGGGGTCTCGGGAGCAGTACTTC.

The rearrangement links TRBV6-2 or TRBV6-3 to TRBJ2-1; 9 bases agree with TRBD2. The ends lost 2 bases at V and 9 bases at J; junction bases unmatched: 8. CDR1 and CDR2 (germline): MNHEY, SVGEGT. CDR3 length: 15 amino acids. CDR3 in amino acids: CASSYLASGAGEQFF. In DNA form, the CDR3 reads TGTGCCAGCAGTTACCTCGCTAGCGGGGCGGGTGAGCAGTTCTTC.

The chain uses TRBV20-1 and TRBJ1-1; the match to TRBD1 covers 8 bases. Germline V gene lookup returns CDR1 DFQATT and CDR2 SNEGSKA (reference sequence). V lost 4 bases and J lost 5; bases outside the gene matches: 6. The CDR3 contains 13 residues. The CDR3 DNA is TGCAGTGCTACGCAGGGGGCGCGGACTGAAGCTTTCTTT. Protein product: CSATQGARTEAFF.

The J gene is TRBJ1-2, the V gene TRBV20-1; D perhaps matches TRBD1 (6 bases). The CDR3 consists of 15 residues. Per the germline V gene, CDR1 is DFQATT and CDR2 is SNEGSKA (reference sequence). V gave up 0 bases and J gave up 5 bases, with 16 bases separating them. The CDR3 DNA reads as TGCAGTGCTAGAGATAGACGGGGGGCCGGGTATGGCTACACCTTC. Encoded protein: CSARDRRGAGYGYTF.

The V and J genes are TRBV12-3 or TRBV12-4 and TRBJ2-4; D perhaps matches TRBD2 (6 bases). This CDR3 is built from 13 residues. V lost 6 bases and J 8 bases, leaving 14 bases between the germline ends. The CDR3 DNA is TGTGCCAGCAGATCCACCGGAGGGGACATTCAGTACTTC. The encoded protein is CASRSTGGDIQYF.

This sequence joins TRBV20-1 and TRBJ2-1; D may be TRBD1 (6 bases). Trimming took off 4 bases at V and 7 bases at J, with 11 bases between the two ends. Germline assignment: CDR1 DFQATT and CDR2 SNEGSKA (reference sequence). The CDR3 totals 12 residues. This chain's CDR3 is CSAKVTGNEQFF. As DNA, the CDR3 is TGCAGTGCTAAGGTGACAGGTAATGAGCAGTTCTTC.

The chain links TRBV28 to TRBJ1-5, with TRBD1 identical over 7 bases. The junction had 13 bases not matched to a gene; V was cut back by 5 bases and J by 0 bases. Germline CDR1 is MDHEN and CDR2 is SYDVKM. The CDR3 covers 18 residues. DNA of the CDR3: TGTGCCAGCAGTACTGCCATCCGGACAGGAGATAGCAATCAGCCCCAGCATTTT. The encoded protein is CASSTAIRTGDSNQPQHF.

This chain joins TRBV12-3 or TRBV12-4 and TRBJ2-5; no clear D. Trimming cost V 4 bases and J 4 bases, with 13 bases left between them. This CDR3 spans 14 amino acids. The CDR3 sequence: CASSYHSISETQYF. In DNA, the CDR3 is TGTGCCAGCAGTTACCACAGTATCTCAGAGACCCAGTACTTC.

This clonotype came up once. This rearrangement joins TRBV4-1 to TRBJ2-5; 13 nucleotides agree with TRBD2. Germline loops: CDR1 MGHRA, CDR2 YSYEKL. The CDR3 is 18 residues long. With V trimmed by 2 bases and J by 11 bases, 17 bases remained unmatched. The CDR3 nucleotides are TGCGCCAGCAGCCAATCGGGACGAGAAGGACTAGCGGGAGTTGAGCAGTACTTC. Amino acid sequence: CASSQSGREGLAGVEQYF.

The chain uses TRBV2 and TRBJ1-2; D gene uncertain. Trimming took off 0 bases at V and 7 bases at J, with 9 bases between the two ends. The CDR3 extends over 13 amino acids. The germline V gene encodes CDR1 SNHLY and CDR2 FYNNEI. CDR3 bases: TGTGCCAGCAGTGAAGCGCTTTCCCGTGGCTACACCTTC. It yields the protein CASSEALSRGYTF.

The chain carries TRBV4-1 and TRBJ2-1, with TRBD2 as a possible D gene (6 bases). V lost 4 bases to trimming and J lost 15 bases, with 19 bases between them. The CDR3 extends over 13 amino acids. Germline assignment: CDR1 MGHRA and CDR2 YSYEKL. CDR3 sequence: CASSLGLGSYAFF. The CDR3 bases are TGCGCCAGCAGCCTGGGGCTCGGGAGTTATGCGTTCTTC.

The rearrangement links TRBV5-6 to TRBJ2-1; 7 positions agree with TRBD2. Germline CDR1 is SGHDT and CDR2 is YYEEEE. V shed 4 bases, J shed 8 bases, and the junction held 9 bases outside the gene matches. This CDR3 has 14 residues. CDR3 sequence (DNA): TGTGCCAGCAGCCTGGGGACTACGGTCCATGAGCAGTTCTTC. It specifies CASSLGTTVHEQFF.

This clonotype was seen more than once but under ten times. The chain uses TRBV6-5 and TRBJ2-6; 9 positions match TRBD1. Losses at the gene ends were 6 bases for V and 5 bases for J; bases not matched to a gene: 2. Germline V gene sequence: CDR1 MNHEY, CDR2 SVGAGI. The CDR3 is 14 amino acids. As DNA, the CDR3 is TGTGCCAGCAGACAGGGGGCCTGGGCCAACGTCCTGACTTTC. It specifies CASRQGAWANVLTF.

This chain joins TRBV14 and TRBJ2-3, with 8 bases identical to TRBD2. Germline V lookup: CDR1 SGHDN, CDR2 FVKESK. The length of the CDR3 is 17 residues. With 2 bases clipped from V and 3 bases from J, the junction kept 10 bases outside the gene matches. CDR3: CASSQLGSGSHTDTQYF. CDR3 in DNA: TGTGCCAGCAGCCAATTGGGCAGCGGGAGTCATACAGATACGCAGTATTTT.

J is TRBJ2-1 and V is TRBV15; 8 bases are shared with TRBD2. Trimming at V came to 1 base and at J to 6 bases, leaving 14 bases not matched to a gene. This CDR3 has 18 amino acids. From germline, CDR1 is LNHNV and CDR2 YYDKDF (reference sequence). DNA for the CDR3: TGTGCCACCAGCAGAGCCCGTACGGGGGGGAGGGGACGCAATGAGCAGTTCTTC. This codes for CATSRARTGGRGRNEQFF.

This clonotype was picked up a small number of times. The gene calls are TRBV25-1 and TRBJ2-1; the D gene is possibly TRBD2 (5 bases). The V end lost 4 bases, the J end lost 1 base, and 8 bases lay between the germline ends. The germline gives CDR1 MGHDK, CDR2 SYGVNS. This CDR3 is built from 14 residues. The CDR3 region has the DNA TGTGCCAGCAGTGTTAGAGGGTCCTACAATGAGCAGTTCTTC. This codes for CASSVRGSYNEQFF. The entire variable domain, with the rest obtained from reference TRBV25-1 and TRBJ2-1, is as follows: EADIYQTPRYLVIGTGKKITLECSQTMGHDKMYWYQQDPGMELHLIHYSYGVNSTEKGDLSSESTVSRIRTEHFPLTLESARPSHTSQYLCASSVRGSYNEQFFGPGTRLTVL.